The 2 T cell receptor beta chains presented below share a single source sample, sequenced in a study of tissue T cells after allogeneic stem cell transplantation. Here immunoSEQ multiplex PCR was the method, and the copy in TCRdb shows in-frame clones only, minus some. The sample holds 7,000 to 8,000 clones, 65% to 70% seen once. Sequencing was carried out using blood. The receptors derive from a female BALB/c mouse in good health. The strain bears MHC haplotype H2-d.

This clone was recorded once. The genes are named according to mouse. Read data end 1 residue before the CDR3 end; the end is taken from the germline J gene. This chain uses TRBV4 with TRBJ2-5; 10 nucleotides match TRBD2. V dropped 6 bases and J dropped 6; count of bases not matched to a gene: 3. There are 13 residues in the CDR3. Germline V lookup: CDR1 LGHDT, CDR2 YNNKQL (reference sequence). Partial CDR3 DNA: TGTGCCAGCAGGCGGGACTGGGGCGACACCCAGTAC. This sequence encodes CASRRDWGDTQY. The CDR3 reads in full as CASRRDWGDTQYF.

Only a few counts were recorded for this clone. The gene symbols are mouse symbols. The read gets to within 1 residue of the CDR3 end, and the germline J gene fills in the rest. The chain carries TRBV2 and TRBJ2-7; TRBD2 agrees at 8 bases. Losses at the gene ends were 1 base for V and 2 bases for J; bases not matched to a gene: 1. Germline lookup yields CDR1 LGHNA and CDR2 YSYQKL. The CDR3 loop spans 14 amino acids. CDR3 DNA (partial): TGTGCCAGCAGCCAAGGGGGGGGGCCCTATGAACAGTAC. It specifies CASSQGGGPYEQY. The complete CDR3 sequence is CASSQGGGPYEQYF.